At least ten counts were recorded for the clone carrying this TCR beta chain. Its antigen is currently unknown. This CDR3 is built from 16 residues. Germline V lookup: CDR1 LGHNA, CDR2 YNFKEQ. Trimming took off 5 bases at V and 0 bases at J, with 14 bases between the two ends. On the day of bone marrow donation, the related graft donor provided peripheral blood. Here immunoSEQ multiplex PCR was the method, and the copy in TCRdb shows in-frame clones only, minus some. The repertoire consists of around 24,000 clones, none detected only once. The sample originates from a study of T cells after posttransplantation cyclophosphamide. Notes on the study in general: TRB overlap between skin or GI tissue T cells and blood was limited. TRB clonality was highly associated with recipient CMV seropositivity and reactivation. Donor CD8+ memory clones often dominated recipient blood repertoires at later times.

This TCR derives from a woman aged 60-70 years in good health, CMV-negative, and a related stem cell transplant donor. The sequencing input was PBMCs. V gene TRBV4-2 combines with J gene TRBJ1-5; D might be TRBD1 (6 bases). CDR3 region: CASSYGSGDSNQPQHF. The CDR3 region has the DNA TGTGCCAGCAGCTACGGTTCAGGGGATAGCAATCAGCCCCAGCATTTT.